The 9 T cell receptor beta chains presented below share a single source sample, sequenced in a study of blood T cell repertoires in COVID-19. TCRdb's copy holds only in-frame clones and misses some; the assay was immunoSEQ multiplex PCR. There are about 200,000 clones in the sample; about 89% occur only once, and around 8.9% lies in the top ten. The sequencing sample was made of PBMCs or T cells enriched from blood (not recorded which). The receptors come from a woman under 30 who had recovered from COVID-19.

The V gene is TRBV5-1, the J gene TRBJ2-3; 11 bases align to TRBD2. The V gene's germline CDR1 is SGHRS and CDR2 YFSETQ. The V gene end was trimmed by 7 bases and the J gene end by 5 bases; junction bases not matched to a gene: 6. The CDR3 covers 14 residues. The CDR3: CASSSGGPQDTQYF. The CDR3 nucleotides read TGCGCCAGCTCTAGCGGGGGGCCCCAAGATACGCAGTATTTT.

The chain employs TRBV4-1 and TRBJ1-3; D possibly corresponds to TRBD1 (6 bases). Trimming removed 0 bases from V and 0 bases from J, with 12 bases in between. CDR1 is MGHRA and CDR2 is YSYEKL in the germline V gene. This CDR3 has 17 amino acids. CDR3 DNA sequence: TGCGCCAGCAGCCAAGATCGAAGCAGGGGCTCTGGAAACACCATATATTTT. The encoded protein is CASSQDRSRGSGNTIYF.

This chain joins TRBV28 and TRBJ1-5, with 7 nucleotides matching TRBD1. There are 16 residues in the CDR3. CDR1 is MDHEN, CDR2 SYDVKM, per germline. The junction had 7 bases not matched to a gene; V was cut back by 5 bases and J by 0 bases. In DNA, the CDR3 is TGTGCCAGCAGTGCTACAGGGGCCCTTAGCAATCAGCCCCAGCATTTT. It yields the protein CASSATGALSNQPQHF.

CDR3: CASSHTPRLAGGLYEQYF. CDR3 nucleotides: TGCGCCAGCAGCCACACACCCAGACTAGCGGGGGGTCTGTACGAGCAGTACTTC. The rearrangement links TRBV4-1 to TRBJ2-7; 13 nucleotides line up with TRBD2. V gave up 3 bases and J gave up 4 bases; unmatched junction bases: 12. CDR1 and CDR2 (germline): MGHRA, YSYEKL. The CDR3 contains 18 residues.

This chain joins TRBV3-1 (or the pseudogene TRBV3-2) and TRBJ1-1; 9 bases align to TRBD1. Germline V gene sequence: CDR1 LGHDT, CDR2 YNNKEL (reference sequence). This CDR3 has 17 residues. The junction had 9 bases not matched to a gene; V was cut back by 3 bases and J by 1 base. The CDR3 loop is CASSQGQGPLRNTEAFF. The CDR3 DNA sequence: TGTGCCAGCAGCCAGGGACAGGGTCCTCTGCGGAACACTGAAGCTTTCTTT.

This rearrangement joins TRBV3-1 (or the pseudogene TRBV3-2) to TRBJ1-5, with 10 bases matching TRBD1. Germline trimming cut 4 bases from V and 5 bases from J; bases unmatched to any gene: 5. The germline CDR1 and CDR2 sequences are LGHDT and YNNKEL (reference sequence). This CDR3 has 15 residues. The CDR3, as DNA: TGTGCCAGCAGCCGCACCGGGACAGGGGATCAGCCCCAGCATTTT. Translating gives CASSRTGTGDQPQHF.

This chain uses TRBV5-1 with TRBJ2-3, with TRBD2 identical over 10 bases. Trimming at V came to 6 bases and at J to 3 bases, leaving 7 bases not matched to a gene. Germline lookup yields CDR1 SGHRS and CDR2 YFSETQ. The CDR3 totals 15 residues. CDR3 residues: CASTRGAGGTDTQYF. The CDR3 nucleotides read TGCGCCAGCACCCGGGGAGCGGGGGGGACAGATACGCAGTATTTT.

CDR3 coding DNA: TGTGCCAGCAGCGACACCCCTCGGGATTACAATGAGCAGTTCTTC. Translated: CASSDTPRDYNEQFF. The rearrangement uses TRBV27 and TRBJ2-1, with D possibly TRBD2 on 5 matching bases. In germline, CDR1 is MNHEY, CDR2 SMNVEV (reference sequence). With 6 bases removed from V and 4 bases from J, the gap between germline ends came to 16 bases. CDR3 length: 15 amino acids.

This sequence joins TRBV11-1 and TRBJ2-5, with D uncertain. The CDR3 consists of 11 residues. The V end lost 3 bases, the J end lost 9 bases, and 8 bases lay between the germline ends. Germline V gene sequence: CDR1 SGHAT, CDR2 FQDESV (reference sequence). CDR3 in DNA: TGTGCCAGCAGCTTGTGGCAAGCCCAGTACTTC. Translated, it gives CASSLWQAQYF.